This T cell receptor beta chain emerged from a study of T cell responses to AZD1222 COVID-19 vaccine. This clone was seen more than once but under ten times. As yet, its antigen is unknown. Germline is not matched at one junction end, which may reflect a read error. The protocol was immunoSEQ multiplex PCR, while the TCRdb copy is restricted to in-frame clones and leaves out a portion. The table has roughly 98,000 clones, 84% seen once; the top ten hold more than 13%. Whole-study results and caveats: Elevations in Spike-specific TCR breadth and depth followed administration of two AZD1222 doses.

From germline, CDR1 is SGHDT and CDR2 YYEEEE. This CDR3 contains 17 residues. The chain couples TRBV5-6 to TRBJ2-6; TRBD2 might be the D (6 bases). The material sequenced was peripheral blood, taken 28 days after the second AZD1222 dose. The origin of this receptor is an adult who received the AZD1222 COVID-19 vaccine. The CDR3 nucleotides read TGTGCCAGCAGTTTGGCGGAGGAGGGCTCTGGGGCCAACGTCCTGACTTTC. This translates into CASSLAEEGSGANVLTF.